The sequence of this TCR beta chain was determined in a study of monozygotic twins with inflammatory bowel disease (dated by TCRdb to between 2019 and 2020). Regarding the complete study: The full study comprised some 30 monozygotic twin pairs: nine German pairs (four IBD-concordant, five IBD-discordant) and 19 IBD-discordant Danish pairs. Within discordant pairs, disease-associated traits were sought mainly by comparing IBD patients with their genetically identical healthy co-twins. Each individual had, on average, about 151 000 unique TCRalpha sequences and 181 000 unique TCRbeta sequences available for analysis.

A word on this clonotype: The antigen this receptor binds is unknown.

A roughly 2.5 ml peripheral blood sample was drawn into PAXgene tubes per donor and stored at -80°C. Without any T cell sorting, total RNA was extracted from whole blood using the PAXgene blood miRNA kit on an automated QIAcube. Peripheral blood from monozygotic twin pairs concordant or discordant for inflammatory bowel disease was subjected to deep TCRalpha and TCRbeta repertoire profiling with unique molecular barcoding. For every twin pair, smoking habits were documented, and each individual was categorised as a current, former or never smoker. Study-wide conclusions, independent of this receptor: A decrease in TCRbeta repertoire diversity, as measured by inverse Simpson index, was observed in IBD patients compared with their healthy co-twins. IBD patients shared fewer clonotypes with other individuals than healthy twins did, most markedly in patients showing signs of disease activity. Concordant and discordant twins showed no difference in repertoire similarity, possibly because of limited statistical power. The results gave no support for a single strong signal or clonotype linked to IBD. The analysis was unable to tell apart different T cell subtypes. Because patients were on differing immunosuppressive treatments, the repertoires may have picked up extra background noise and inter-individual variability.

The CDR3 runs 13 amino acids, cysteine and phenylalanine included. No DNA is recorded. From a lookup of the germline V gene, CDR1 and CDR2 are SGDLS and YYNGEE. Receptors were amplified or captured by 5' RACE. Each TCR library was prepared from about 4,000 ng of total RNA. cDNA was synthesized with SMARTScribe reverse transcriptase in eight separate reactions per sample. Unique molecular identifiers containing a 6-nucleotide sample barcode were introduced through template switching during cDNA synthesis. Two nested PCRs of approximately 16 and 10 cycles amplified the TCRalpha and TCRbeta cDNA, and bead purification followed each PCR. Before amplification, cDNA was treated with uracil DNA-glycosylase and purified using the QIAquick PCR purification kit. In the second PCR, Illumina TruSeq-compatible adapters and sample-specific barcodes were added. TapeStation and Qubit were used to check library quality and concentration, and roughly 4.9 ng of each library was pooled. Pooled libraries were sequenced on an Illumina HiSeq2500 single-index Rapid Run with 2 x 100 bp reads and custom sequencing primers. Per the original workflow: UMI-based consensus assembly with MiGEC version 1.2.6 was used to correct PCR and sequencing errors. MiXCR version 2.1.1 was used for V(D)J alignment, clonotype assembly and CDR3 extraction. Gene usage, clonotype sharing and MAIT/NKT TCR abundance were normalised by analysing the top 1000, 10 000 and 20 000 clonotypes per sample. Diversity was computed as the inverse Simpson index with the vegan R package after downsampling to 27 000 UMIs. Paired Mann-Whitney U tests on discordant twin pairs were used, with Benjamini-Hochberg multiple-testing correction. The reads were reprocessed in TCRdb, with one entry per CDR3 protein sequence and no accompanying DNA. For this entry, the V and J calls and clone size follow TCRdb and not the study's own pipeline. The record for this sample contains 110,000 to 150,000 distinct CDR3 sequences. The top ten hold roughly 1.2% of the sample.

The chain is made from TRBV9 and TRBJ1-1. Sequencing was performed on blood. The receptor comes from a human donor with ulcerative colitis or Crohn's disease, or a healthy co-twin of an affected twin (not recorded which). The CDR3 reads as follows: CASSVEMNTEAFF.